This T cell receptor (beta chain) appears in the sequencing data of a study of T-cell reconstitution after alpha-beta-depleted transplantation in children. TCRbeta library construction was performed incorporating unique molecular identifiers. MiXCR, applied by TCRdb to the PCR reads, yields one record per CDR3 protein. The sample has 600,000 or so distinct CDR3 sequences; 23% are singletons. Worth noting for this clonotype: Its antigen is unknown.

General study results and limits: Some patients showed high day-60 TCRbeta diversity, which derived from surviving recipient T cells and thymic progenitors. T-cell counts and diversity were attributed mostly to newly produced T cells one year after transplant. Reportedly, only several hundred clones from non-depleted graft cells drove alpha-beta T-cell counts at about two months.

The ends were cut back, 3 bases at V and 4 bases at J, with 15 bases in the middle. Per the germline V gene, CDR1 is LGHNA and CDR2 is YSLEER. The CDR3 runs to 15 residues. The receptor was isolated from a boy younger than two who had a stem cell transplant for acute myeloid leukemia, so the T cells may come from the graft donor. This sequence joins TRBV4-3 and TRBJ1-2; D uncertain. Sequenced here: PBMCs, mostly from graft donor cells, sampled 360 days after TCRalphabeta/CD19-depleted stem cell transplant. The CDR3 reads CASSQARQVLYGYTF. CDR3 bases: TGCGCCAGCAGCCAGGCAAGGCAGGTCCTCTATGGCTACACCTTC.